The next 5 T cell receptor beta chains were all read from a single sample in a study of identical twins. TCRdb called the 5' RACE reads again in MiXCR, with one record for every CDR3 protein. The data show about 200,000 distinct CDR3 sequences, roughly a tenth seen once. Sample: memory T cells sorted from blood. All receptors derive from a man aged 50-59 years in good health.

This clonotype was counted a few times. V gene TRBV5-1 combines with J gene TRBJ2-7; D is uncertain. The V gene lost 4 bases and the J gene lost 6 bases, with 11 bases spanning the gap. The CDR3 sequence is 12 residues long. Germline-derived CDR1 and CDR2 are SGHRS and YFSETQ. The CDR3 protein is CASSPDPSEQYF. CDR3 DNA: TGCGCCAGCAGCCCTGACCCCAGCGAGCAGTACTTC.

This clonotype has ten or more counts. The V and J genes are TRBV7-2 and TRBJ2-4; 7 bases map to TRBD1. The V gene end was trimmed by 5 bases and the J gene end by 3 bases; junction bases not matched to a gene: 10. This CDR3 is built from 16 residues. CDR1 is SGHTA and CDR2 is FQGNSA in the germline V gene. This chain's CDR3 is CASSPNPGQVKNIQYF. The CDR3 nucleotides read TGTGCCAGCAGCCCGAATCCCGGACAGGTCAAAAACATTCAGTACTTC.

This clonotype was observed many times. CDR3 bases: TGCGCCAGCAGCTTGTACGGGACAGGGACCTCCAATGAGCAGTTCTTC. This translates into CASSLYGTGTSNEQFF. The chain employs TRBV5-1 and TRBJ2-1; 9 nucleotides align to TRBD1. V gave up 1 base and J gave up 6 bases; unmatched junction bases: 8. CDR3 length equals 16 residues. The V gene's germline CDR1 is SGHRS and CDR2 YFSETQ.

The rearrangement links TRBV6-2 or TRBV6-3 to TRBJ1-1; D unclear. Germline V CDR1 and CDR2: MNHEY, SVGEGT. There are 13 residues in the CDR3. Trimming took off 7 bases at V and 11 bases at J, with 20 bases between the two ends. CDR3 DNA sequence: TGTGCCAGCATATTCGGCACGTCGGCGCGTGCTTTCTTT. Protein sequence: CASIFGTSARAFF.

The chain joins TRBV4-3 to TRBJ2-4; the match to TRBD2 covers 10 bases. V dropped 0 bases and J dropped 0; count of bases not matched to a gene: 11. Germline V gives CDR1 LGHNA, CDR2 YSLEER. The CDR3 contains 20 residues. The CDR3 coding sequence is TGCGCCAGCAGCCAAGATTACCTAGCGGGAGCGGATATAGCCAAAAACATTCAGTACTTC. As protein: CASSQDYLAGADIAKNIQYF.